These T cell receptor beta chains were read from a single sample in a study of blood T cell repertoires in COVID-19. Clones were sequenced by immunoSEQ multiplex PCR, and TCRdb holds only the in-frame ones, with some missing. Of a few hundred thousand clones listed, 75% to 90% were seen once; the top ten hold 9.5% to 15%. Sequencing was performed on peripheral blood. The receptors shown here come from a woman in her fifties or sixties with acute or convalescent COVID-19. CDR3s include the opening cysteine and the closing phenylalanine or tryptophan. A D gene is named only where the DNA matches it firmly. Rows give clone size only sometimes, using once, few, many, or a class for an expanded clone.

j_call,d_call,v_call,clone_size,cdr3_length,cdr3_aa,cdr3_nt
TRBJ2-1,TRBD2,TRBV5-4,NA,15,CASSLTSGAHNEQFF,TGTGCCAGCAGCCTGACTAGCGGGGCTCATAATGAGCAGTTCTTC
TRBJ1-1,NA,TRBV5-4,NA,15,CASTRAGPMNTEAFF,TGTGCCAGCACTCGCGCGGGACCGATGAACACTGAAGCTTTCTTT
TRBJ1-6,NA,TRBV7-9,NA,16,CASNRSGGLSNSPLHF,TGTGCCAGCAACAGAAGCGGGGGATTGAGTAATTCACCCCTCCACTTT
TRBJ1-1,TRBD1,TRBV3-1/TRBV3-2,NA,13,CASRRTGATEAFF,TGTGCCAGCAGACGAACAGGGGCCACTGAAGCTTTCTTT
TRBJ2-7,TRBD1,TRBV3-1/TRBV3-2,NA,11,CASSRDRVKYF,TGTGCCAGCAGCCGCGACAGGGTAAAGTACTTC
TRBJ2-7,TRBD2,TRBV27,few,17,CASSPWLAGGSSREQYF,TGTGCCAGCAGTCCCTGGCTAGCGGGAGGGTCCTCCCGGGAGCAGTACTTC
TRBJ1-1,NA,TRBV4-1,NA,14,CASSQDQGGTEAFF,TGCGCCAGCAGCCAAGACCAGGGCGGCACTGAAGCTTTCTTT
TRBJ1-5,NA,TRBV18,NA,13,CASSPANNQPQHF,TGTGCCAGCTCACCGGCCAACAATCAGCCCCAGCATTTT
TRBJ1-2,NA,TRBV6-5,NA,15,CASSYSHSTNYGYTF,TGTGCCAGCAGTTACTCGCACAGCACTAACTATGGCTACACCTTC
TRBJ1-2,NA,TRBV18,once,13,CASSDREVYGYTF,TGTGCCAGCTCAGACCGGGAGGTCTATGGCTACACCTTC
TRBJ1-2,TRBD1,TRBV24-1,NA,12,CATSRQGGLYTF,TGTGCCACCAGTCGACAGGGGGGACTATACACCTTC
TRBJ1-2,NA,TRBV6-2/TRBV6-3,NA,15,CASTPPSSRAYGYTF,TGTGCCAGCACCCCGCCGTCATCGCGGGCCTATGGCTACACCTTC
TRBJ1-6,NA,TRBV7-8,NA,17,CASSPSAVGGYNSPLHF,TGTGCCAGCAGCCCCTCCGCTGTAGGGGGTTATAATTCACCCCTCCACTTT
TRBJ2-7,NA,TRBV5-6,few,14,CASSFLARVYEQYF,TGTGCCAGCAGCTTCTTAGCCAGGGTCTACGAGCAGTACTTC
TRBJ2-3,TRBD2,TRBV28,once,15,CASSPRGAGTDTQYF,TGTGCCAGCAGTCCCAGAGGAGCGGGGACAGATACGCAGTATTTT
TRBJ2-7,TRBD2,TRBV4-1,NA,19,CASSQDPLAGNTENYEQYF,TGCGCCAGCAGCCAAGATCCTCTAGCGGGAAATACTGAGAACTACGAGCAGTACTTC
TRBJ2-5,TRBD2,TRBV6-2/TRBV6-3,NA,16,CASSYGNSGRQETQYF,TGTGCCAGCAGTTACGGTAATAGCGGGAGACAAGAGACCCAGTACTTC
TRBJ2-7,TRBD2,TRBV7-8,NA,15,CASSLVSSGVHEQYF,TGTGCCAGCAGCTTAGTCTCTAGCGGAGTCCACGAGCAGTACTTC
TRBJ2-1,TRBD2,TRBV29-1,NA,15,CSVEVSGSSYNEQFF,TGCAGCGTTGAGGTGAGCGGGAGCTCCTACAATGAGCAGTTCTTC
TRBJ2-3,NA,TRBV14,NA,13,CASEVAGGDTQYF,TGTGCCAGCGAGGTGGCCGGGGGAGATACGCAGTATTTT
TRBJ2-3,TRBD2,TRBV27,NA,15,CASSLRGLAGNTQYF,TGTGCCAGCAGTTTAAGGGGACTAGCGGGGAATACGCAGTATTTT
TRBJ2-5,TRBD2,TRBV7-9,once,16,CASSLDGGRAHETQYF,TGTGCCAGCAGCTTAGATGGCGGGAGGGCCCATGAGACCCAGTACTTC
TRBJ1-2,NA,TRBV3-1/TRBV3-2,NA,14,CASSHEGVMAGYTF,TGTGCCAGCAGCCACGAGGGGGTAATGGCTGGCTACACCTTC
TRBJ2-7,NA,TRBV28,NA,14,CASSQDHFNYEQYF,TGTGCCAGCAGCCAGGATCACTTTAACTACGAGCAGTACTTC
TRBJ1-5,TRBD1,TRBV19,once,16,CASSIAGTGLNQPQHF,TGTGCCAGTAGTATAGCCGGGACAGGGCTCAATCAGCCCCAGCATTTT
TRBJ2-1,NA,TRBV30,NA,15,CAWRDKGLRGDEQFF,TGTGCCTGGAGGGACAAGGGACTCAGGGGGGATGAGCAGTTCTTC
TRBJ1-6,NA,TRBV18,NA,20,CASSPKTAFTVGSYNSPLHF,TGTGCCAGCTCACCGAAGACAGCATTTACCGTTGGCTCCTATAATTCACCCCTCCACTTT
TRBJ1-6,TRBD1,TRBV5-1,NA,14,CASSLGQGGSPLHF,TGCGCCAGCAGCTTAGGACAGGGAGGGTCACCCCTCCACTTT
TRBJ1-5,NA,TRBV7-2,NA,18,CASSLGNPWGPSNQPQHF,TGTGCCAGCAGCTTAGGTAACCCGTGGGGGCCCAGCAATCAGCCCCAGCATTTT
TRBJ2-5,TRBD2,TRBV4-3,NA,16,CASSQELAGGQETQYF,TGCGCCAGCAGCCAAGAGCTAGCGGGAGGGCAAGAGACCCAGTACTTC
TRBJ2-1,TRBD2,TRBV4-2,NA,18,CASSQVDGGRDSYNEQFF,TGTGCCAGCAGCCAAGTTGATGGCGGGAGGGACTCCTACAATGAGCAGTTCTTC
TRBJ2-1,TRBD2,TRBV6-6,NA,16,CASSYRRLAGADEQFF,TGTGCCAGCAGTTACCGACGACTAGCGGGAGCGGATGAGCAGTTCTTC
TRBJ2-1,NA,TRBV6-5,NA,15,CASSYGLDPAIEQFF,TGTGCCAGCAGTTACGGCCTAGACCCCGCAATAGAGCAGTTCTTC
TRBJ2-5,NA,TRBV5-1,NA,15,CASSFLGQIQETQYF,TGCGCCAGCAGCTTTCTGGGGCAAATACAAGAGACCCAGTACTTC
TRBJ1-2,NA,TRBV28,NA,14,CASSLSGRNYGYTF,TGTGCCAGCAGTTTATCTGGCAGAAACTATGGCTACACCTTC
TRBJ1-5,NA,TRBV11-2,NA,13,CASSFGGDQPQHF,TGTGCCAGCAGCTTCGGGGGGGATCAGCCCCAGCATTTT